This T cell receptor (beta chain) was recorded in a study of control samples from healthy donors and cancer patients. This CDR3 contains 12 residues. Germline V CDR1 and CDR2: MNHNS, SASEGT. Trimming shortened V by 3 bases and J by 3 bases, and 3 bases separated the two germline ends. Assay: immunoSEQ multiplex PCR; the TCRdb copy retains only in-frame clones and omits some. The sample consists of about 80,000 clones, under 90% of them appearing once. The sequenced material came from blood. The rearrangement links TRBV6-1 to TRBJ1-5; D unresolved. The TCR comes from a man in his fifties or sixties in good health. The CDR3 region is CASSDLNQPQHF. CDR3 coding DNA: TGTGCCAGCAGTGACCTCAATCAGCCCCAGCATTTT.